This T cell receptor beta chain derives from a study of PD-1 blockade in classical Hodgkin lymphoma. Time point given: cycle 4 day 1 (C4D1), after five to seven weeks of nivolumab. Following autologous stem cell transplantation, relapse occurred in every patient, and exposure to brentuximab vedotin varied. Researchers pulled CD8+ T cells out of thawed PBMCs using magnetic negative selection. Each best response was a complete response, a partial response or progressive disease. General study points: Whoever responded completely had baseline diversity much like that seen in newly diagnosed patients. Nivolumab starters within 1 year of ASCT were excluded. Newly diagnosed patients were reported to exhibit reduced baseline TCR diversity relative to healthy donors.

About this clone: The antigen is unknown.

Repertoires were generated with immunoSEQ multiplex PCR, while TCRdb's copy carries only in-frame clones and drops some. The top ten hold 49% of the sample, which has around 4,000 clones, around two thirds seen once. The specimen was CD8+ T cells from blood, collected before the fourth cycle of nivolumab. The source is a human donor with classical Hodgkin lymphoma.

This CDR3 reads CASSDEGAEETQYF. In DNA, the CDR3 is TGTGCCAGCAGTGACGAGGGGGCCGAGGAGACCCAGTACTTC. The V gene is TRBV6-4, the J gene TRBJ2-5, with TRBD1 matching 7 bases. V was pared by 2 bases and J by 5 bases, with 5 bases of the junction left unmatched. The CDR3 totals 14 residues. Germline CDR1 reads MRHNA; CDR2 reads SNTAGT.